Shown below are 19 T cell receptor beta chains from a single sample sequenced in a study of shared clonotypes between healthy human individuals. The data were produced by immunoSEQ multiplex PCR, yet TCRdb's version contains in-frame clones alone and is incomplete. The sample records roughly 2.5 million clones, more than 80% being singletons. Sequencing was carried out using naive CD4+ T cells sorted from blood. The subset: CD45RA+ positively selected. The receptors originated from a man aged 18-30 years in good health.

This clone was recorded once. V and J are TRBV6-1 and TRBJ2-1, with TRBD2 identical over 8 bases. From germline, CDR1 is MNHNS and CDR2 SASEGT. The V gene end was trimmed by 3 bases and the J gene end by 1 base; junction bases not matched to a gene: 8. The CDR3 spans 17 residues. The chain's CDR3 is CASSDSLAGFSYNEQFF. CDR3 nucleotide sequence: TGTGCCAGCAGTGATTCCCTAGCGGGTTTTTCCTACAATGAGCAGTTCTTC.

V and J are TRBV18 and TRBJ2-3; 11 bases line up with TRBD2. The CDR3 covers 14 residues. With V trimmed by 3 bases and J by 5 bases, 1 base remained unmatched. Germline V gives CDR1 KGHSH, CDR2 LQKENI. In nucleotides, the CDR3 is TGTGCCAGCTCACCGGGGACTAGCGGAGATACGCAGTATTTT. Its translation: CASSPGTSGDTQYF. Based on the CDR3 plus reference TRBV18 and TRBJ2-3, the full variable domain is NAGVMQNPRHLVRRRGQEARLRCSPMKGHSHVYWYRQLPEEGLKFMVYLQKENIIDESGMPKERFSAEFPKEGPSILRIQQVVRGDSAAYFCASSPGTSGDTQYFGPGTRLTVL.

The genes are TRBV5-1 and TRBJ2-1, with unresolved D. CDR3 length: 15 residues. Trimming cost V 0 bases and J 6 bases, with 13 bases left between them. Germline CDR1 is SGHRS and CDR2 is YFSETQ. The CDR3 reads CASSLADPPINEQFF. CDR3 sequence (DNA): TGCGCCAGCAGCTTGGCAGATCCCCCTATCAATGAGCAGTTCTTC.

This clone showed up just once. The chain employs TRBV4-1 and TRBJ2-5, with TRBD1 matching over 7 bases. The end of the DNA aligns better with TRBJ2-7, so the J call may be wrong. Per germline, CDR1 MGHRA and CDR2 YSYEKL. The length of the CDR3 is 13 residues. The CDR3 reads CASGAGGSYEQYF. The CDR3, as DNA: TGCGCCAGCGGAGCAGGGGGTTCCTACGAGCAGTACTTC.

A note on this clone: This sample includes further DNA sequences coding for the same CDR3. The V and J genes are TRBV19 and TRBJ2-2; 8 bases align to TRBD1. Germline V gives CDR1 LNHDA, CDR2 SQIVND (reference sequence). The CDR3 is 15 residues long. The V and J ends lost 5 bases and 4 bases, in that order; junction bases with no gene match: 6. CDR3 in amino acids: CASSSGTGGTGELFF. The CDR3, as DNA: TGTGCCAGTAGTTCCGGGACAGGAGGCACCGGGGAGCTGTTTTTT.

The V gene is TRBV19, the J gene TRBJ1-6; D gene unclear. The CDR3 loop spans 13 amino acids. Trimming removed 5 bases at V and 10 bases at J, with 12 bases between. Germline lookup yields CDR1 LNHDA and CDR2 SQIVND (reference sequence). CDR3 DNA sequence: TGTGCCAGTAGTGACTCCAGGACCTCACCCCTCCACTTT. Its translation: CASSDSRTSPLHF.

The chain combines TRBV5-4 with TRBJ1-4, with 8 positions matching TRBD1. The length of the CDR3 is 16 residues. Trimming cost V 2 bases and J 3 bases; bases outside gene matches: 6. The V gene's germline CDR1 is SGHNT and CDR2 YYREEE (reference sequence). The CDR3 spells CASSFTGGTSNEKLFF. The DNA for the CDR3 is TGTGCCAGCAGCTTCACAGGGGGGACGTCTAATGAAAAACTGTTTTTT.

This chain connects TRBV6-1 to TRBJ1-6; TRBD1 matches at 7 bases. This CDR3 comprises 17 residues. V was pared by 1 base and J by 7 bases, with 10 bases of the junction left unmatched. Germline V CDR1 and CDR2: MNHNS, SASEGT. CDR3 protein: CASSEVGRGLINSPLHF. Written as DNA, the CDR3 is TGTGCCAGCAGTGAAGTGGGCAGGGGGTTGATAAATTCACCCCTCCACTTT.

This rearrangement joins TRBV7-2 to TRBJ2-2; D is possibly TRBD1 (5 bases). Trimming removed 2 bases from V and 4 bases from J, with 11 bases in between. The CDR3 has 15 amino acids. Per the germline V gene, CDR1 is SGHTA and CDR2 is FQGNSA. The chain's CDR3 is CASSLLQGSTGELFF. In nucleotides, the CDR3 is TGTGCCAGCAGCTTACTGCAGGGCTCCACCGGGGAGCTGTTTTTT.

Concerning this clone itself: Other DNA sequences in this sample translate to the same CDR3. CDR3 loop: CASSPRRGETQYF. DNA of the CDR3: TGTGCCAGCTCACCACGAAGGGGAGAGACCCAGTACTTC. This chain uses TRBV18 with TRBJ2-5, with D possibly matching TRBD1 (5 bases). This CDR3 is 13 amino acids long. V lost 1 base and J lost 4, with 7 bases in between. The germline CDR1 and CDR2 sequences are KGHSH and LQKENI.

This clone was observed a single time. V is TRBV27 and J is TRBJ1-2, with unresolved D. CDR1 and CDR2 from the germline V gene are MNHEY and SMNVEV (reference sequence). CDR3 length: 13 residues. V shed 5 bases and J shed 4 bases, with 11 bases lying between them. The CDR3 protein is CASSHPAGYGYTF. CDR3 bases: TGTGCCAGCAGTCACCCGGCGGGCTATGGCTACACCTTC.

The chain uses TRBV5-6 and TRBJ2-4, with TRBD1 as a possible D gene (6 bases). Germline V CDR1 and CDR2: SGHDT, YYEEEE. The V and J ends lost 2 bases and 6 bases respectively, with 12 bases between them. The CDR3 has 14 amino acids. CDR3: CASSFKGQLNIQYF. CDR3 bases: TGTGCCAGCAGCTTTAAAGGACAGCTAAACATTCAGTACTTC.

The chain joins TRBV28 to TRBJ1-2, with no clear D. CDR1 is MDHEN, CDR2 SYDVKM, per germline. Trimming cost V 5 bases and J 3 bases, with 13 bases left between them. This CDR3 contains 14 residues. The CDR3 DNA is TGTGCCAGCAGTCCGGTTGCAGCAGACTATGGCTACACCTTC. This gives the protein CASSPVAADYGYTF.

The chain is built from TRBV7-2 and TRBJ2-3; the match to TRBD2 covers 10 bases. The CDR3 consists of 15 residues. Germline CDR1 reads SGHTA; CDR2 reads FQGNSA. J was trimmed by 4 bases and V by 5 bases; bases with no gene match: 6. The CDR3 is CASSRSGRPPDTQYF. The DNA of the CDR3 is TGTGCCAGCAGCCGTAGCGGGAGGCCCCCAGATACGCAGTATTTT.

J is TRBJ2-1 and V is TRBV6-1; 9 bases are a match to TRBD1. Germline V gives CDR1 MNHNS, CDR2 SASEGT. This CDR3 is 14 amino acids long. V trimming: 6 bases; J trimming: 8 bases; junction bases outside the gene matches: 8. The CDR3 nucleotides are TGTGCCAGCAGCCAGATGGACAGGGGTTATGAGCAGTTCTTC. It yields the protein CASSQMDRGYEQFF.

The chain joins TRBV2 to TRBJ1-1; D gene uncertain. The CDR3 totals 13 residues. With 2 bases removed from V and 3 bases from J, the gap between germline ends came to 7 bases. The germline V gene has CDR1 SNHLY and CDR2 FYNNEI. CDR3 nucleotide sequence: TGTGCCAGCAGTGAATCGAGGTACACTGAAGCTTTCTTT. This sequence encodes CASSESRYTEAFF. Variable domain in full (rest from reference TRBV2 and TRBJ1-1): EPEVTQTPSHQVTQMGQEVILRCVPISNHLYFYWYRQILGQKVEFLVSFYNNEISEKSEIFDDQFSVERPDGSNFTLKIRSTKLEDSAMYFCASSESRYTEAFFGQGTRLTVV.

The J gene is TRBJ1-2, the V gene TRBV6-6, with D tentatively TRBD1 (5 bases). V was cut by 5 bases and J by 9 bases, with 16 bases left in between. Germline CDR1 is MNHNY and CDR2 is SVGAGI (reference sequence). This CDR3 has 13 residues. The CDR3 is CASSAPPDNRYTF. In nucleotides, the CDR3 is TGTGCCAGCAGTGCCCCCCCGGACAATCGCTACACCTTC.

The chain is built from TRBV6-5 and TRBJ2-3, with a possible D match to TRBD2 (6 bases). The CDR3 length is 13 residues. The V gene's germline CDR1 is MNHEY and CDR2 SVGAGI. With 6 bases removed from V and 11 bases from J, the gap between germline ends came to 18 bases. The CDR3 nucleotides are TGTGCCAGCAGCCGGGACTCTCTTTCGAAGCAGTATTTT. Translating gives CASSRDSLSKQYF.

V usage is TRBV9 and J usage is TRBJ1-2, with a tentative D call TRBD1 (5 bases). Looked up from germline, CDR1 is SGDLS and CDR2 is YYNGEE. This CDR3 has 14 amino acids. V was shortened by 4 bases and J by 8 bases, with 18 bases between the two germline ends. The CDR3 region is CASSKAGIPEGYTF. In DNA, the CDR3 is TGTGCCAGCAGCAAGGCAGGGATTCCTGAAGGCTACACCTTC.